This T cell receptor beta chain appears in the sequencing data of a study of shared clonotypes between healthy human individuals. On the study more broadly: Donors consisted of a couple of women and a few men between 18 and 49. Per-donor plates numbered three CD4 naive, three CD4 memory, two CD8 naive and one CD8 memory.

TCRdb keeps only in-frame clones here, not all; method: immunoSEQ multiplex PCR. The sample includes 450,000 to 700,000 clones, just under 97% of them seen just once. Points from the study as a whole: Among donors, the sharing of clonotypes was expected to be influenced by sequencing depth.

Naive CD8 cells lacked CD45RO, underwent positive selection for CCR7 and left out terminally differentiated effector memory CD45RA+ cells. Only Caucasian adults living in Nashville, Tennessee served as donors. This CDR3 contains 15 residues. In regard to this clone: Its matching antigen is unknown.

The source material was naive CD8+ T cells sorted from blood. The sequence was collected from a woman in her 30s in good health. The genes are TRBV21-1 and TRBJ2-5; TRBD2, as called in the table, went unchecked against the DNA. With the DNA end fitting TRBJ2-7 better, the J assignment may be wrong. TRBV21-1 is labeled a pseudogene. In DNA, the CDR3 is TGTGCCAGCGGGACATGGGTAGCGGGAGCCTACGAGCAGTACTTC. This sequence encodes CASGTWVAGAYEQYF.